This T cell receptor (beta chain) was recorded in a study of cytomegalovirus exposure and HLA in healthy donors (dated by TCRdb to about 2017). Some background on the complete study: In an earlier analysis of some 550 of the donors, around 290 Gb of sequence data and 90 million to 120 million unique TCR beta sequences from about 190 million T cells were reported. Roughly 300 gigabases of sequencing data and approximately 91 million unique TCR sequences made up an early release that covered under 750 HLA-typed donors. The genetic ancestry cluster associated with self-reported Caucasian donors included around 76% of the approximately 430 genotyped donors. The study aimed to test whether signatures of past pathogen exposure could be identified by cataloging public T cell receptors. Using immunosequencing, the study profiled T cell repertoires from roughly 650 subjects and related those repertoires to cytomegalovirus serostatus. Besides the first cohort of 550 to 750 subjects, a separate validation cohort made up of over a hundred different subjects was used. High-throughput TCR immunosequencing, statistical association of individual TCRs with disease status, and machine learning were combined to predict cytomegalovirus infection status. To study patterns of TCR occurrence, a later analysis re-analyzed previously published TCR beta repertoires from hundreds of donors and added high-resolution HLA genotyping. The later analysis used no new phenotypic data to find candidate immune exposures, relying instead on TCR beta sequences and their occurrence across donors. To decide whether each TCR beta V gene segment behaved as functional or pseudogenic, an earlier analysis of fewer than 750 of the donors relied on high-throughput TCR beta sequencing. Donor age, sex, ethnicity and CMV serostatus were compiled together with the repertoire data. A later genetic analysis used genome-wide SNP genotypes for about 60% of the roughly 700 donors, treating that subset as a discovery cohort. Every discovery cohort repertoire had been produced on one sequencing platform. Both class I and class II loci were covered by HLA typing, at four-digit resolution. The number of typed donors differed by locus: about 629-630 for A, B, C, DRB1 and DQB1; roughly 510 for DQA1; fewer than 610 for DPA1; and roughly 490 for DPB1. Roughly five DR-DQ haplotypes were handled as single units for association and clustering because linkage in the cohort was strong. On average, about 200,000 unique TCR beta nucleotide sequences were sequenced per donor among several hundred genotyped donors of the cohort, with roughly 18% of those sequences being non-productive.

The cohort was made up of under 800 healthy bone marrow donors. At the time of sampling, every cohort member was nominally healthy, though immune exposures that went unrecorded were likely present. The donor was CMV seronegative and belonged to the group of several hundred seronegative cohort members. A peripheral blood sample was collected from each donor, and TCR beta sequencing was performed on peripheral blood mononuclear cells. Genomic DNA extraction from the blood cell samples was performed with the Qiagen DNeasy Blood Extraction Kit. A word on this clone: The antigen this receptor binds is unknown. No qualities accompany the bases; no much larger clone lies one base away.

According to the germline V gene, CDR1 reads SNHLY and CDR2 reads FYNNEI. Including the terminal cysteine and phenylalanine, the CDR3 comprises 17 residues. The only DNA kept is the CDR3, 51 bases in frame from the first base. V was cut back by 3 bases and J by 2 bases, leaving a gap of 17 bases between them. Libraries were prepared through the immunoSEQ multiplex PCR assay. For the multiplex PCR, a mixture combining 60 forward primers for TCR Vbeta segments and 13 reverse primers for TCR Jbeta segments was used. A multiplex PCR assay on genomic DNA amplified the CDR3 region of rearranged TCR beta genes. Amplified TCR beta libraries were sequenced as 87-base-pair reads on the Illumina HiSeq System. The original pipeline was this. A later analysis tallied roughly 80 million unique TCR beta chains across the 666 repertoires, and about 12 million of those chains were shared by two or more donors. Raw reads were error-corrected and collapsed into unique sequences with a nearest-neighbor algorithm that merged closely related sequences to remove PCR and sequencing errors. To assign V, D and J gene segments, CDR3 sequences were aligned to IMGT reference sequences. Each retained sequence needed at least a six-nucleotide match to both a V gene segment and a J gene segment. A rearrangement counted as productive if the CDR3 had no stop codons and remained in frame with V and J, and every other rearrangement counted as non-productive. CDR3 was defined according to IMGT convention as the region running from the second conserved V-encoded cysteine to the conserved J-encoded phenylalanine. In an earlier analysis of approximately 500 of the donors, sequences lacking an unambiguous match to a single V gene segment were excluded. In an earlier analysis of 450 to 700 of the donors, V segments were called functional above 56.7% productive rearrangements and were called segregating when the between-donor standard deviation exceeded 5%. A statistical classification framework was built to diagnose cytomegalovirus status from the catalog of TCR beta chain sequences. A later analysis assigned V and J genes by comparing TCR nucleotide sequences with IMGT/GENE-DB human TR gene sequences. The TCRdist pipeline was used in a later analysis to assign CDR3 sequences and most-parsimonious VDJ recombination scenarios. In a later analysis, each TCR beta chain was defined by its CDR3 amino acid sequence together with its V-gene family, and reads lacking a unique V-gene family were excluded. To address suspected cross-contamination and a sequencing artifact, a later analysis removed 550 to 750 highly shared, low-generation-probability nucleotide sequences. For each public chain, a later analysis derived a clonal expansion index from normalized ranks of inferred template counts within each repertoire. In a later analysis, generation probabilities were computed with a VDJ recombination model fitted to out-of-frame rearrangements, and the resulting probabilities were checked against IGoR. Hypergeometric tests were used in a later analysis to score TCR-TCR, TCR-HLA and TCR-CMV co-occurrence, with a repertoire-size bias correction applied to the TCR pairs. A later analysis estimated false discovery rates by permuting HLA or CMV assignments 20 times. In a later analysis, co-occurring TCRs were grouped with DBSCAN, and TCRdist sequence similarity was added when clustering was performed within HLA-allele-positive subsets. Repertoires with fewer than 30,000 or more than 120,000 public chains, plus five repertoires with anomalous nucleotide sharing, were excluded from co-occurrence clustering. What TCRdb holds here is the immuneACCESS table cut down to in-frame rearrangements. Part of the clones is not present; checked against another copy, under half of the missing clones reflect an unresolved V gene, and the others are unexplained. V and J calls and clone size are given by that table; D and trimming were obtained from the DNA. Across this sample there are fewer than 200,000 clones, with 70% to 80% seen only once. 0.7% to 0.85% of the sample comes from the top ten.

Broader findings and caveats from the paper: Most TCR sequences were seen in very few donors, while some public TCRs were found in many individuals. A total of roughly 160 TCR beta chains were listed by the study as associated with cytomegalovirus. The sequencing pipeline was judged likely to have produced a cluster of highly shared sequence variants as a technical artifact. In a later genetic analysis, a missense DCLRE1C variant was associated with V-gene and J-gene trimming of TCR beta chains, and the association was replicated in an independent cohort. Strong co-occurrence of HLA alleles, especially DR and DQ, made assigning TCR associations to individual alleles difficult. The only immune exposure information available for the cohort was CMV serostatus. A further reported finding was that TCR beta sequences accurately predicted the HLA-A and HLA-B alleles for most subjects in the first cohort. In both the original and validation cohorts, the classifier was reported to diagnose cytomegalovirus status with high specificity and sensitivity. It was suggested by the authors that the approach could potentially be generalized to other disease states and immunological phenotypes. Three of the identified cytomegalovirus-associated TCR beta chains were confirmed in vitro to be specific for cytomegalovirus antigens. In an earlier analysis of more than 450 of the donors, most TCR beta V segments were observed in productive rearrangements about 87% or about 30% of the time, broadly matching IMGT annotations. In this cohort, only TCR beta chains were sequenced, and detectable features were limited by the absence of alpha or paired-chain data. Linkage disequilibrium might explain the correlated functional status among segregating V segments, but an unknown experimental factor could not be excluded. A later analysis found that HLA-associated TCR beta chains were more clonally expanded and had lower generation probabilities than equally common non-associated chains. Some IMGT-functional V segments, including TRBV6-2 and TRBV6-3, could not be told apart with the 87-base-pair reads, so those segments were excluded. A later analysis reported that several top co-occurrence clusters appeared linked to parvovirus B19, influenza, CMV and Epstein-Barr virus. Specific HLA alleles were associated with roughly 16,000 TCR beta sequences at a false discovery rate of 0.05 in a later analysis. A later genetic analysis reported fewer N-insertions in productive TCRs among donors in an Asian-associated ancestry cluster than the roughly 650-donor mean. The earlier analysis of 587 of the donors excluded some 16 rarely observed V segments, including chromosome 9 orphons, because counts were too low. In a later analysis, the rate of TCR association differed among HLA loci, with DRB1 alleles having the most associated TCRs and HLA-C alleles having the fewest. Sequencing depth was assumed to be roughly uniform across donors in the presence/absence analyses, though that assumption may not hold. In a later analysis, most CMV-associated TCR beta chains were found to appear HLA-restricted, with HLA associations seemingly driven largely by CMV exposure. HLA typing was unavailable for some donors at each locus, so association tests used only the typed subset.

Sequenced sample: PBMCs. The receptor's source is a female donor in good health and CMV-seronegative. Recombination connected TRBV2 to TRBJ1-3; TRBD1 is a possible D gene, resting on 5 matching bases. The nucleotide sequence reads TGTGCCAGCAGTGATCAACTCTGGGGGGTGACTGGAAACACCATATATTTT. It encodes CASSDQLWGVTGNTIYF.